The source of this TCR beta chain is a study of blood T cell repertoires in COVID-19. Study details: T cells, B-cell-depleted T cells, or PBMCs supplied cDNA or gDNA.

Comments on this clone: A junction boundary mismatches the germline segment, possibly from a read error.

Participants came from fewer than 25 US areas, aged about 18 to 95 years. Clinical histories supplied by participants themselves formed the basis of cohort assignment. In Cohort 3, a recovered donor had either two negative PCRs, clearance, or symptom resolution. Germline-derived CDR1 and CDR2 are SGHKS and YYEKEE (reference sequence). The CDR3 extends over 14 amino acids. The protocol was immunoSEQ multiplex PCR, while the TCRdb copy is restricted to in-frame clones and leaves out a portion. The sample lists about 220,000 clones; over 65% were seen once. The receptor comes from a woman in her fifties or sixties who had recovered from COVID-19. J is TRBJ1-5 and V is TRBV5-5; 8 nucleotides line up with TRBD1. Sequences were obtained from PBMCs or T cells enriched from blood (not recorded which). CDR3 bases: TGTGCCAGCAGTTTGGGACAGGTCAATCAGCCCCAGCATTTT. Protein product: CASSLGQVNQPQHF.